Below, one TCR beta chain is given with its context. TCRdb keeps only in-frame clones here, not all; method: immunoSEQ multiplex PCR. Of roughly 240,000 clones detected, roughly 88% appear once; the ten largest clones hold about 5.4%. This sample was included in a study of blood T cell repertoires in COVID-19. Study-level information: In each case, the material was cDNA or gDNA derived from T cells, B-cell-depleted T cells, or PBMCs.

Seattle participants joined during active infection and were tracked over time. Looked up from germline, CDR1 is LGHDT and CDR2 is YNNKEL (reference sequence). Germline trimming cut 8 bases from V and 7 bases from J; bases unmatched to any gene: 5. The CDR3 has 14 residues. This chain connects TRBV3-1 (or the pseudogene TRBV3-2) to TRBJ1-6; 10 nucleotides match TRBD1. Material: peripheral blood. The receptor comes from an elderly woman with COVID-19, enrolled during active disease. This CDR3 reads CASGQGVENSPLHF. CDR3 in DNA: TGTGCCAGCGGACAGGGGGTTGAGAATTCACCCCTCCACTTT.